The 16 T cell receptor beta chains in this list originate from one sample, sequenced in a study of cytomegalovirus exposure and HLA in healthy donors. A multiplex PCR was run with 60 Vbeta primers and 13 Jbeta primers. Method: immunoSEQ multiplex PCR; TCRdb's copy keeps in-frame clones and lacks some. Among about 90,000 clones, around three quarters were seen once, and the ten largest hold about 15%. The sequencing sample was made of PBMCs. These receptor sequences come from a woman between 45 and 60 years old in good health and CMV-seropositive.

This chain connects TRBV6-5 to TRBJ2-5, with 7 positions matching TRBD2. The closer fit of TRBJ2-7 to the DNA end suggests the J call may be wrong. Germline-derived CDR1 and CDR2 are MNHEY and SVGAGI. The length of the CDR3 is 14 residues. In DNA form, the CDR3 reads TGTGCCAGCCATAAGGCGGGGGACTCCTACGAGCAGTACTTC. Its translation: CASHKAGDSYEQYF.

This clone was detected a few times. The CDR3 DNA reads TGTGCCAGCAGTTTTACCGGGCGGGGATCACCCCTCCACTTT. The encoded protein is CASSFTGRGSPLHF. V is TRBV28 and J is TRBJ1-6; D is unresolved. V shed 3 bases and J shed 10 bases, with 13 bases lying between them. The CDR3 spans 14 residues. In germline, CDR1 is MDHEN, CDR2 SYDVKM.

This clone appeared a single time. This chain connects TRBV15 to TRBJ2-7, with D possibly TRBD1 on 5 matching bases. The CDR3 length is 17 residues. CDR1 is LNHNV, CDR2 YYDKDF, per germline (reference sequence). The germline V and J ends were trimmed by 1 base and 0 bases, with 16 bases remaining between them. For the CDR3, the DNA is TGTGCCACCAGCAGAGCGCCGATCAGGGTTGCCTCCTACGAGCAGTACTTC. Protein product: CATSRAPIRVASYEQYF.

This chain connects TRBV7-9 to TRBJ1-3; D unresolved. CDR3 length: 15 residues. V shed 1 base and J shed 0 bases, with 7 bases lying between them. Germline-derived CDR1 and CDR2 are SEHNR and FQNEAQ (reference sequence). CDR3 nucleotide sequence: TGTGCCAGCAGCTTAGTAGCCCACTCTGGAAACACCATATATTTT. It translates to CASSLVAHSGNTIYF.

V and J are TRBV25-1 and TRBJ2-2; 11 bases are a match to TRBD2. Germline loops: CDR1 MGHDK, CDR2 SYGVNS. V trimming: 9 bases; J trimming: 1 base; junction bases outside the gene matches: 10. The CDR3 extends over 17 amino acids. For the CDR3, the DNA is TGTGCCAGTGGGACTAGCGGAATCAGACAGAACACCGGGGAGCTGTTTTTT. It is translated as CASGTSGIRQNTGELFF.

This clone was seen more than once but under ten times. The V gene is TRBV30, the J gene TRBJ2-2; 8 nucleotides match TRBD2. Losses at the gene ends were 2 bases for V and 1 base for J; bases not matched to a gene: 0. This CDR3 region has 14 residues. Germline CDR1 and CDR2: GTSNPN and SVGIG (reference sequence). The CDR3 spells CAWSRGGNTGELFF. CDR3 nucleotide sequence: TGTGCCTGGAGTCGGGGGGGGAACACCGGGGAGCTGTTTTTT. The full variable domain, in which reference TRBV30 and TRBJ2-2 provide the parts outside the CDR3, is SQTIHQWPATLVQPVGSPLSLECTVEGTSNPNLYWYRQAAGRGLQLLFYSVGIGQISSEVPQNLSASRPQDRQFILSSKKLLLSDSGFYLCAWSRGGNTGELFFGEGSRLTVL.

This sequence joins TRBV19 and TRBJ2-5; TRBD1 matches 9 bases. CDR1 and CDR2 from the germline V gene are LNHDA and SQIVND (reference sequence). The length of the CDR3 is 15 residues. V was pared by 5 bases and J by 1 base, with 5 bases of the junction left unmatched. CDR3 protein: CASSPYRGPQETQYF. The CDR3 DNA is TGTGCCAGTAGTCCCTACAGGGGGCCCCAAGAGACCCAGTACTTC.

This chain connects TRBV29-1 to TRBJ2-3; 7 bases line up with TRBD2. From germline, CDR1 is SQVTM and CDR2 ANQGSEA. V was clipped by 7 bases and J by 3 bases; unmatched bases: 1. The CDR3 consists of 11 residues. The CDR3 reads CSGGGTDTQYF. In DNA, the CDR3 is TGCAGCGGGGGGGGTACAGATACGCAGTATTTT.

V gene TRBV6-5 combines with J gene TRBJ2-6; the D is unclear. The CDR3 extends over 14 amino acids. The V end lost 8 bases, the J end lost 0 bases, and 8 bases lay between the germline ends. CDR1 and CDR2 from the germline V gene are MNHEY and SVGAGI. In nucleotides, the CDR3 is TGTGCCAGCGGCATAAACTCTGGGGCCAACGTCCTGACTTTC. It yields the protein CASGINSGANVLTF.

The genes are TRBV6-5 and TRBJ2-7; possibly TRBD2 for D (6 bases). Trimming removed 5 bases from V and 4 bases from J, with 18 bases in between. In germline, CDR1 is MNHEY, CDR2 SVGAGI. CDR3 length: 15 amino acids. CDR3 region: CASSPLGGYKYEQYF. DNA of the CDR3: TGTGCCAGCAGTCCTCTAGGAGGGTACAAATACGAGCAGTACTTC.

This chain's CDR3 is CASSETRLAMSEQFF. The CDR3 DNA reads as TGTGCCAGCAGTGAAACACGGCTAGCGATGAGTGAGCAGTTCTTC. The chain has TRBV6-1 and TRBJ2-1; possibly TRBD2 for D (6 bases). Per the germline V gene, CDR1 is MNHNS and CDR2 is SASEGT. With 2 bases removed from V and 9 bases from J, the gap between germline ends came to 17 bases. The CDR3 totals 15 residues.

The chain links TRBV28 to TRBJ2-4; possibly TRBD2 for D (5 bases). The length of the CDR3 is 14 residues. Trimming left V 1 base short and J 8 bases short, with 12 bases between. CDR1 MDHEN and CDR2 SYDVKM come from the germline V gene. As DNA, the CDR3 is TGTGCCAGCAGTTTATCTAGCCCATCACACATTCAGTACTTC. It yields the protein CASSLSSPSHIQYF. The full variable domain, completed using reference TRBV28 and TRBJ2-4, is DVKVTQSSRYLVKRTGEKVFLECVQDMDHENMFWYRQDPGLGLRLIYFSYDVKMKEKGDIPEGYSVSREKKERFSLILESASTNQTSMYLCASSLSSPSHIQYFGAGTRLSVL.

The DNA of the CDR3 is TGTGCCAGCAGAGAACCGGGGTCCCATCAGCCCCAGCATTTT. As protein: CASREPGSHQPQHF. The rearrangement uses TRBV6-6 and TRBJ1-5; D unresolved. This CDR3 comprises 14 residues. Germline CDR1 and CDR2: MNHNY and SVGAGI (reference sequence). The V and J ends lost 6 bases and 5 bases respectively, with 14 bases between them.

This clone was seen once. The chain is built from TRBV5-4 and TRBJ2-7; 8 nucleotides line up with TRBD2. Per germline, CDR1 SGHNT and CDR2 YYREEE (reference sequence). V trimming: 4 bases; J trimming: 2 bases; junction bases outside the gene matches: 8. The CDR3 covers 15 residues. The CDR3 DNA is TGTGCCAGCAGCCACGGGGGTAGCGGGACCTACGAGCAGTACTTC. The encoded protein is CASSHGGSGTYEQYF.

The rearrangement joins TRBV6-4 to TRBJ1-2; 9 bases agree with TRBD1. The CDR3 spans 16 residues. V lost 0 bases, J lost 4 bases, and 6 bases stayed unmatched. The germline gives CDR1 MRHNA, CDR2 SNTAGT. CDR3 residues: CASSDSGGTGIYGYTF. The CDR3 DNA reads TGTGCCAGCAGTGACTCCGGAGGGACAGGGATCTATGGCTACACCTTC.

The chain recombines TRBV2 with TRBJ2-6, with D perhaps TRBD1 (6 bases). The CDR3 is 17 residues long. Germline lookup yields CDR1 SNHLY and CDR2 FYNNEI. Trimming pared 8 bases from V and 1 base from J, leaving 18 bases between. CDR3 sequence: CASSGAGPMSGANVLTF. CDR3 in DNA: TGTGCCAGCTCAGGGGCAGGACCGATGTCTGGGGCCAACGTCCTGACTTTC. Complete variable domain (other parts from reference TRBV2 and TRBJ2-6): EPEVTQTPSHQVTQMGQEVILRCVPISNHLYFYWYRQILGQKVEFLVSFYNNEISEKSEIFDDQFSVERPDGSNFTLKIRSTKLEDSAMYFCASSGAGPMSGANVLTFGAGSRLTVL.